The 17 T cell receptor beta chains presented below share a single source sample, sequenced in a study of glioma-infiltrating T cells after dendritic cell vaccination. Time point specified: after dendritic cell vaccination, including at tumor progression/relapse. Dendritic cells derived from monocytes and pulsed with autologous tumor lysate formed the vaccine. Sequenced by immunoSEQ multiplex PCR; TCRdb stores in-frame clones only, minus some. The sample holds about 2,600 clones, approximately 85% seen once. Here the sequenced sample was tumor tissue, taken after dendritic cell vaccination. These receptor sequences come from a human donor with glioblastoma.

The sample holds one count of this clone. The chain recombines TRBV7-6 with TRBJ2-7; D possibly corresponds to TRBD2 (6 bases). Germline values: CDR1 SGHVS, CDR2 FNYEAQ. The V end lost 1 base, the J end lost 0 bases, and 7 bases lay between the germline ends. This CDR3 has 14 amino acids. This CDR3 is CASSLEEGSYEQYF. CDR3 DNA: TGTGCCAGCAGCTTAGAGGAGGGCTCCTACGAGCAGTACTTC.

The chain employs TRBV5-4 and TRBJ1-1; tentatively, D is TRBD1 (6 bases). Germline V gene lookup returns CDR1 SGHNT and CDR2 YYREEE (reference sequence). V was cut by 4 bases and J by 5 bases, with 9 bases left in between. The CDR3 consists of 12 residues. For the CDR3, the DNA is TGTGCCAGCAGCGACAGGACGACTGAAGCTTTCTTT. Translating gives CASSDRTTEAFF.

The chain recombines TRBV7-9 with TRBJ1-1, with D unresolved. Germline values: CDR1 SEHNR, CDR2 FQNEAQ (reference sequence). CDR3 size: 14 residues. Trimming stripped 5 bases from V and 3 bases from J, with 13 bases between. Here the CDR3 reads CASSPFVGYTEAFF. CDR3 nucleotide sequence: TGTGCCAGCAGCCCCTTTGTTGGCTACACTGAAGCTTTCTTT.

The chain joins TRBV19 to TRBJ2-1, with a weak D call TRBD2 (5 bases). The germline V gene encodes CDR1 LNHDA and CDR2 SQIVND (reference sequence). The CDR3 is 16 amino acids. V dropped 1 base and J dropped 4 bases, with 14 bases sitting between them. CDR3: CASSIGQEVFYNEQFF. The CDR3 coding sequence is TGTGCCAGTAGTATAGGCCAGGAGGTCTTTTACAATGAGCAGTTCTTC. The variable domain in full, with the rest retrieved from reference TRBV19 and TRBJ2-1, is DGGITQSPKYLFRKEGQNVTLSCEQNLNHDAMYWYRQDPGQGLRLIYYSQIVNDFQKGDIAEGYSVSREKKESFPLTVTSAQKNPTAFYLCASSIGQEVFYNEQFFGPGTRLTVL.

V usage is TRBV5-1 and J usage is TRBJ2-3, with D possibly TRBD2 on 5 matching bases. The V gene lost 0 bases and the J gene lost 6 bases, with 14 bases spanning the gap. The CDR3 has 15 amino acids. The germline V gene has CDR1 SGHRS and CDR2 YFSETQ. CDR3 bases: TGCGCCAGCAGCTTGGACAGTAGAACGGGGGATACGCAGTATTTT. Its translation is CASSLDSRTGDTQYF.

The chain employs TRBV27 and TRBJ2-2; 7 positions match TRBD2. This CDR3 is 15 amino acids long. V lost 6 bases to trimming and J lost 0 bases; unmatched junction nucleotides: 4. Germline CDR1 is MNHEY and CDR2 is SMNVEV (reference sequence). The CDR3: CASRPAGTNTGELFF. The CDR3 nucleotides read TGTGCCAGCAGGCCAGCGGGAACGAACACCGGGGAGCTGTTTTTT.

The V call is TRBV30, the J call TRBJ2-5, with 12 bases identical to TRBD2. This CDR3 contains 15 residues. V lost 5 bases, J lost 4 bases, and 8 bases stayed unmatched. Per germline, CDR1 GTSNPN and CDR2 SVGIG (reference sequence). The CDR3 DNA is TGTGCCTGGCTTCTAGCGGGGGGGCCATCAGAGACCCAGTACTTC. The encoded protein is CAWLLAGGPSETQYF.

V gene TRBV7-2 combines with J gene TRBJ1-2; 9 bases are a match to TRBD1. The CDR3 runs 14 residues. Germline loops: CDR1 SGHTA, CDR2 FQGNSA. V was pared by 5 bases and J by 8 bases, with 9 bases of the junction left unmatched. CDR3 bases: TGTGCCAGCAGCACAACACAGGGGGCGCGAGGCTACACCTTC. Amino acid sequence: CASSTTQGARGYTF.

This clone has only one observation. CDR3 residues: CASSKTGATRDTQYF. The DNA for the CDR3 is TGTGCCAGCAGTAAGACAGGGGCAACTAGGGATACGCAGTATTTT. The chain uses TRBV6-6 and TRBJ2-3; 8 nucleotides align to TRBD1. The CDR3 runs 15 residues. V trimming: 5 bases; J trimming: 6 bases; junction bases outside the gene matches: 10. Germline lookup yields CDR1 MNHNY and CDR2 SVGAGI (reference sequence).

This clone is a singleton in its sample. The chain joins TRBV4-1 to TRBJ1-3; 9 nucleotides align to TRBD1. The junction had 5 bases not matched to a gene; V was cut back by 4 bases and J by 4 bases. The CDR3 extends over 15 amino acids. CDR1 is MGHRA, CDR2 YSYEKL, per germline. The CDR3 sequence is CASSLQGAIGNTIYF. CDR3 bases: TGCGCCAGCAGCCTACAGGGGGCCATAGGAAACACCATATATTTT.

The chain is built from TRBV2 and TRBJ2-5; 7 nucleotides line up with TRBD1. The V gene's germline CDR1 is SNHLY and CDR2 FYNNEI. CDR3 length: 15 amino acids. V dropped 7 bases and J dropped 0; count of bases not matched to a gene: 8. DNA of the CDR3: TGTGCCAGCAAACGGGACAGTTTGAACCAAGAGACCCAGTACTTC. Translation gives CASKRDSLNQETQYF.

The V gene is TRBV7-2, the J gene TRBJ1-2; D is perhaps TRBD1 (6 bases). V was shortened by 5 bases and J by 4 bases, with 14 bases between the two germline ends. CDR3 length: 14 residues. Germline CDR1 SGHTA, CDR2 FQGNSA. CDR3 region: CASSASTGGYGYTF. The CDR3 DNA reads TGTGCCAGCAGCGCCTCGACAGGTGGCTATGGCTACACCTTC.

CDR3 region: CASSLAGTNTGELFF. The CDR3 DNA sequence: TGCGCCAGCAGCTTAGCGGGAACGAACACCGGGGAGCTGTTTTTT. V and J are TRBV5-1 and TRBJ2-2; TRBD2 matches 7 bases. J lost 0 bases, V lost 2 bases, and 1 base had no gene match. The germline V gene encodes CDR1 SGHRS and CDR2 YFSETQ. The CDR3 length is 15 residues.

The rearrangement joins TRBV5-5 to TRBJ1-3; 7 bases are a match to TRBD1. CDR3 size: 15 residues. The germline V gene has CDR1 SGHKS and CDR2 YYEKEE (reference sequence). V shed 5 bases, J shed 4 bases, and the junction held 9 bases outside the gene matches. The CDR3 loop reads CASSRTGTDGNTIYF. CDR3 DNA sequence: TGTGCCAGCAGTCGCACCGGGACAGACGGAAACACCATATATTTT.

This chain uses TRBV9 with TRBJ2-1; TRBD2 agrees at 7 bases. Germline loops: CDR1 SGDLS, CDR2 YYNGEE. V shed 0 bases, J shed 9 bases, and the junction held 9 bases outside the gene matches. This CDR3 contains 15 residues. CDR3 sequence reads: CASSVVGGGPVEQFF. The CDR3 nucleotides are TGTGCCAGCAGCGTAGTGGGGGGAGGGCCTGTTGAGCAGTTCTTC.

The chain has TRBV5-1 and TRBJ1-1; 7 bases are shared with TRBD1. The CDR3 covers 16 residues. The V gene end was trimmed by 1 base and the J gene end by 7 bases; junction bases not matched to a gene: 13. From germline, CDR1 is SGHRS and CDR2 YFSETQ. The chain's CDR3 is CASSLSSGTAMFEAFF. The DNA of the CDR3 is TGCGCCAGCAGCTTGTCGTCCGGGACAGCGATGTTTGAAGCTTTCTTT. The entire variable domain, with the rest obtained from reference TRBV5-1 and TRBJ1-1, is as follows: KAGVTQTPRYLIKTRGQQVTLSCSPISGHRSVSWYQQTPGQGLQFLFEYFSETQRNKGNFPGRFSGRQFSNSRSEMNVSTLELGDSALYLCASSLSSGTAMFEAFFGQGTRLTVV.

The chain couples TRBV30 to TRBJ2-7, with TRBD1 matching over 8 bases. V gave up 2 bases and J gave up 4 bases; unmatched junction bases: 10. The CDR3 totals 15 residues. Germline lookup yields CDR1 GTSNPN and CDR2 SVGIG (reference sequence). CDR3 in amino acids: CAWSHTGQGTYEQYF. The CDR3, as DNA: TGTGCCTGGAGTCACACTGGACAGGGTACGTACGAGCAGTACTTC.